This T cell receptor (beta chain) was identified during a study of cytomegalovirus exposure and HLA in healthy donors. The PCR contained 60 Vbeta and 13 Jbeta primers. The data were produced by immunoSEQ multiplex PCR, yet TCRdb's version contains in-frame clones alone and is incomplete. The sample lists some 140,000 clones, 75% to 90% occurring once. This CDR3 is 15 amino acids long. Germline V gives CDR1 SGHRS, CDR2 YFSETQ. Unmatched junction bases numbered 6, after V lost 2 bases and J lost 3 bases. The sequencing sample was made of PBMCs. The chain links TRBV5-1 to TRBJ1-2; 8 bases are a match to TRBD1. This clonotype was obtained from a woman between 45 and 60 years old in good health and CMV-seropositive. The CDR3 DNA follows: TGCGCCAGCAGCTTCCAGGGGGCAGATGACTATGGCTACACCTTC. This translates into CASSFQGADDYGYTF.